This paragraph reports one T cell receptor beta chain. Its specificity is not known. V was trimmed by 2 bases and J by 5 bases, leaving 15 bases between them. The CDR3 runs 15 residues. Germline CDR1 ENHRY, CDR2 SYGVKD. These data belong to a study of T cell responses to AZD1222 COVID-19 vaccine. The repertoire was sequenced with immunoSEQ multiplex PCR; TCRdb's copy has only in-frame clones and lacks some. In the table there are around 100,000 clones, 65% to 85% of which are singletons. Study findings and constraints: Following two doses of AZD1222, Spike-specific TCR breadth and depth rose. Nearly half of spike-specific TCRs reportedly go after variant regions that carry no mutations.

The source material was peripheral blood, sampled on day 0 of AZD1222 vaccination. This sequence was found in an adult in good health. The J gene is TRBJ1-1, the V gene TRBV10-3; D remains ambiguous. The CDR3 DNA reads as TGTGCCATCAGTGAGAGTCTGCTCCGAACAACTGAAGCTTTCTTT. This gives the protein CAISESLLRTTEAFF.